This entry describes one T cell receptor beta chain. What antigen it recognizes has not been identified. Base-call qualities are not available, and no considerably larger clone is one nucleotide away. These data come from a study of blood T cell repertoires in COVID-19 (TCRdb year 2020). Notes on the research overall: Samples covering the acute and convalescent phases of COVID-19 were provided by collaborators in the United States, Italy and Spain. The prospective study material was composed of cDNA or gDNA derived from T cells, B-cell-depleted T cells, or PBMCs. Deeply sampled blood TCRbeta repertoires from subjects exposed to, actively infected with, or recovered from COVID-19 were included in the dataset. A freely available public database, intended as a resource for researchers studying the immune response to SARS-CoV-2, is where the repertoires were released. The samples were drawn from two sources: the first 160 participants of the ongoing ImmuneRACE study, and 1,000 to 1,500 subjects contributed by 6 global collaborators. The sample metadata nearly always contained a de-identified subject ID, COVID-19 status, age in years and sex. Where available, HLA class I and class II types were taken from metadata supplied by the sample provider and were not determined by assay-based typing. Summary of the overall study and its limitations: Clinical and demographic metadata were provided uncurated, with the amount varying by source and participant.

Trimming removed 6 bases from V and 3 bases from J; the gene matches leave 4 bases unexplained. From the germline V gene, CDR1 is MNHEY and CDR2 is SVGAGI. From the cysteine up to the phenylalanine, the CDR3 has a length of 13 residues. CDR3 DNA is the only sequence kept; it has 39 bases, read in frame from the first base. TCRbeta CDR3 regions were amplified from genomic DNA using the immunoSEQ Assay, a bias-controlled multiplex PCR. On the authors' methods: Within the assay, amplification of reference gene primers was used to estimate how many nucleated cells each sample contained. To quantify the absolute abundance of each unique TCRbeta CDR3 rearrangement, sequence reads were collapsed and filtered. For each sample, productive Simpson clonality was calculated as the square root of Simpson's diversity index across productive rearrangements. What TCRdb holds here is the immuneACCESS table cut down to in-frame rearrangements. Part of the clones is not present; checked against another copy, under half of the missing clones reflect an unresolved V gene, and the others are unexplained. V and J calls and clone size are as listed in that table; D and trimming were resolved from the DNA. This sample comprises about 85,000 clones, about four fifths of them detected only once. The leading ten clones occupy around 6.6% of the sample.

The collaborating institutions used their own protocols to collect whole blood in K2EDTA tubes. For TCRbeta analysis, collaborators shipped samples in one of three forms: frozen whole blood, isolated PBMCs, or DNA extracted from either of those sample types. The specimen was peripheral blood. The clonotype originates from a man in his 60s with acute or convalescent COVID-19. The rearranged segments are TRBV6-5 and TRBJ1-1, with TRBD1 matching 7 junction bases. CDR3 protein: CASSQGGHTEAFF. In nucleotides, the sequence is TGTGCCAGCAGCCAGGGGGGCCACACTGAAGCTTTCTTT.